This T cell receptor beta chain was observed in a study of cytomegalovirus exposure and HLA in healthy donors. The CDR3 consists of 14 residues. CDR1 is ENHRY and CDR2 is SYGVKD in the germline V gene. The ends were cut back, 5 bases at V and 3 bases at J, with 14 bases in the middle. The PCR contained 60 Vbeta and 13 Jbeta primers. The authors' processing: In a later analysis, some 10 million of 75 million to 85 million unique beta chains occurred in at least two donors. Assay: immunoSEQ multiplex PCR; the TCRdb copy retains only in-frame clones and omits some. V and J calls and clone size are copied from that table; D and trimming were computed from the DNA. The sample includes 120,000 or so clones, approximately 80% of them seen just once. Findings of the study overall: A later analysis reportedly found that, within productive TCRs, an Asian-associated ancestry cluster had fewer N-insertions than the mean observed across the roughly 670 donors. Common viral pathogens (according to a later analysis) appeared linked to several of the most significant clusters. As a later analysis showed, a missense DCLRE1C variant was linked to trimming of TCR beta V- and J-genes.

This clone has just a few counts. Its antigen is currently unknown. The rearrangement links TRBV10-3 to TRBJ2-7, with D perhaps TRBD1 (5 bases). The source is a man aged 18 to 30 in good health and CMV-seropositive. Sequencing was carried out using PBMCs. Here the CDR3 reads CAISQGSAYYEQYF. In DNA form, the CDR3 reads TGTGCCATCAGTCAGGGATCCGCCTACTACGAGCAGTACTTC.